Below are 13 T cell receptor beta chains sequenced from a single sample in a study of blood T cell repertoires in COVID-19. Data came from immunoSEQ multiplex PCR; TCRdb stores just in-frame clones and leaves some out. Here the sample spans roughly 230,000 clones, more than 70% being singletons. What was sequenced was peripheral blood. The receptors were sampled from a man aged 35 to 55 with active or convalescent COVID-19.

The chain is built from TRBV19 and TRBJ1-4; unclear D gene. This CDR3 spans 15 amino acids. Germline CDR1 is LNHDA and CDR2 is SQIVND (reference sequence). The V end lost 5 bases, the J end lost 8 bases, and 18 bases lay between the germline ends. DNA for the CDR3: TGTGCCAGTAGTCTCACATCTCCATCGGGGGAAAAACTGTTTTTT. Translating gives CASSLTSPSGEKLFF.

V and J are TRBV2 and TRBJ1-5; 9 bases are a match to TRBD1. Germline lookup yields CDR1 SNHLY and CDR2 FYNNEI. This CDR3 has 14 residues. V lost 3 bases and J lost 7; bases outside the gene matches: 4. CDR3 sequence (DNA): TGTGCCAGCAGTGAGGGACAGGGTAGACAGCCCCAGCATTTT. It encodes CASSEGQGRQPQHF.

The rearrangement links TRBV24-1 to TRBJ1-2; D gene unclear. V was pared by 0 bases and J by 2 bases, with 6 bases between. The CDR3 runs 14 residues. Germline V gene lookup returns CDR1 KGHDR and CDR2 SFDVKD. Here the CDR3 reads CATSDLSGNYGYTF. As DNA, the CDR3 is TGTGCCACCAGTGATTTGAGCGGAAACTATGGCTACACCTTC.

The chain links TRBV30 to TRBJ1-1; maybe TRBD1 (6 bases). Trimming took 4 bases from V and 5 from J, leaving 17 bases between them. The CDR3 totals 14 residues. The germline V gene has CDR1 GTSNPN and CDR2 SVGIG (reference sequence). The CDR3 region has the DNA TGTGCCTGGACCGACCAGGGGCGGATTACTGAAGCTTTCTTT. Residues: CAWTDQGRITEAFF.

The V call is TRBV11-2, the J call TRBJ2-5; D perhaps matches TRBD2 (6 bases). The CDR3 sequence is 16 residues long. CDR1 SGHAT and CDR2 FQNNGV come from the germline V gene. V was shortened by 4 bases and J by 5 bases, with 20 bases between the two germline ends. The chain's CDR3 is CASSSPPWGDRETQYF. As DNA, the CDR3 is TGTGCCAGCAGCTCCCCCCCTTGGGGGGACCGGGAGACCCAGTACTTC. Combining the CDR3 with reference TRBV11-2 and TRBJ2-5 gives the whole variable domain EAGVAQSPRYKIIEKRQSVAFWCNPISGHATLYWYQQILGQGPKLLIQFQNNGVVDDSQLPKDRFSAERLKGVDSTLKIQPAKLEDSAVYLCASSSPPWGDRETQYFGPGTRLLVL.

The V and J genes are TRBV30 and TRBJ1-1; 8 nucleotides match TRBD1. In germline, CDR1 is GTSNPN, CDR2 SVGIG (reference sequence). V lost 2 bases to trimming and J lost 1 base; unmatched junction nucleotides: 3. The CDR3 length is 14 residues. CDR3 in amino acids: CAWSSGTGNTEAFF. CDR3 in DNA: TGTGCCTGGAGTTCCGGGACAGGGAACACTGAAGCTTTCTTT.

The chain has TRBV4-3 and TRBJ1-6; no firm D call. In germline, CDR1 is LGHNA, CDR2 YSLEER. V lost 2 bases, J lost 3 bases, and 11 bases lay in between. The CDR3 covers 16 residues. CDR3 sequence reads: CASSQNRNLYNSPLHF. The CDR3 DNA reads as TGCGCCAGCAGCCAAAACAGAAACCTCTATAATTCACCCCTCCACTTT.

This chain uses TRBV29-1 with TRBJ2-7; D gene unclear. This CDR3 has 14 residues. Germline CDR1 reads SQVTM; CDR2 reads ANQGSEA. Trimming cost V 4 bases and J 0 bases, with 13 bases left between them. The CDR3 DNA is TGCAGCGTTGTCCACAGCTCTATCTCCTACGAGCAGTACTTC. Translating gives CSVVHSSISYEQYF.

The chain links TRBV2 to TRBJ2-3; 7 bases line up with TRBD1. V was clipped by 4 bases and J by 0 bases; unmatched bases: 4. The CDR3 is 15 amino acids. Germline V gene sequence: CDR1 SNHLY, CDR2 FYNNEI. The CDR3 protein is CASSGARGSTDTQYF. In DNA, the CDR3 is TGTGCCAGCAGTGGTGCCAGGGGGAGCACAGATACGCAGTATTTT.

This chain uses TRBV3-1 (or the pseudogene TRBV3-2) with TRBJ2-7; D is perhaps TRBD1 (6 bases). The CDR3 is 15 amino acids. The V gene's germline CDR1 is LGHDT and CDR2 YNNKEL (reference sequence). V was shortened by 4 bases and J by 6 bases, with 19 bases between the two germline ends. The CDR3 loop is CASSRHGTGNREQYF. The CDR3 DNA reads TGTGCCAGCAGCCGACATGGTACAGGGAATCGCGAGCAGTACTTC.

The chain has TRBV29-1 and TRBJ2-7; 7 nucleotides match TRBD2. Germline V gives CDR1 SQVTM, CDR2 ANQGSEA. V lost 4 bases and J lost 2; bases outside the gene matches: 11. The CDR3 is 15 amino acids. The chain's CDR3 is CSVVTAGGTPYEQYF. CDR3 bases: TGCAGCGTTGTAACTGCCGGGGGGACGCCCTACGAGCAGTACTTC.

The chain has TRBV3-1 (or the pseudogene TRBV3-2) and TRBJ1-4, with 9 bases that match TRBD1. Unmatched junction bases numbered 13, after V lost 4 bases and J lost 7 bases. The CDR3 consists of 17 residues. Germline CDR1 LGHDT, CDR2 YNNKEL (reference sequence). The CDR3 DNA reads as TGTGCCAGCAGCCCCTTAAGGGGGACAGGGACTGGTGAAAAACTGTTTTTT. This gives the protein CASSPLRGTGTGEKLFF.

The chain joins TRBV2 to TRBJ2-1; 8 nucleotides match TRBD1. CDR3 size: 14 residues. Germline V gene sequence: CDR1 SNHLY, CDR2 FYNNEI. V was clipped by 4 bases and J by 4 bases; unmatched bases: 3. This CDR3 is CASSVGQGYNEQFF. CDR3 sequence (DNA): TGTGCCAGCAGTGTAGGACAGGGTTACAATGAGCAGTTCTTC.